These 3 T cell receptor beta chains originate from one sample sequenced in a study of CD8+ T cells in alopecia areata (dated by TCRdb to 2016 to 2018). The meaning of the sample's time point label: baseline before oral tofacitinib. Libraries were made using the immunoSEQ multiplex PCR assay. For TCR sequencing, RNA was extracted from every sample and reverse transcribed into cDNA to serve as template. What TCRdb holds here is the immuneACCESS table cut down to in-frame rearrangements. Part of the clones is not present; checked against another copy, under half of the missing clones reflect an unresolved V gene, and the others are unexplained. This sample gives about 150,000 clones in total; over 70% of them show up just once. The top ten hold approximately 16% of the sample. The sequencing used CD8+ T cells sorted from blood, collected at week 0. These TCRs come from a human donor with alopecia areata.

A single count supports this clone. J is TRBJ2-7 and V is TRBV4-2; D unclear. Germline V lookup: CDR1 LGHNA, CDR2 YNFKEQ. The germline V and J ends were trimmed by 6 bases and 1 base, with 7 bases remaining between them. The CDR3 is made up of 12 amino acids. The CDR3, as DNA: TGTGCCAGCAGGGCCGATTCCTACGAGCAGTACTTC. It encodes CASRADSYEQYF.

The V gene is TRBV5-4, the J gene TRBJ2-5, with a possible D match to TRBD1 (5 bases). Germline values: CDR1 SGHNT, CDR2 YYREEE (reference sequence). The CDR3 runs 15 residues. The V and J ends lost 3 bases and 5 bases respectively, with 17 bases between them. The CDR3 nucleotides are TGTGCCAGCAGCTGGCTGGCGGAAGCAGGGGAGACCCAGTACTTC. This translates into CASSWLAEAGETQYF.

The V call is TRBV6-5, the J call TRBJ2-1; 9 bases are shared with TRBD1. This CDR3 comprises 15 residues. V lost 8 bases, J lost 1 base, and 6 bases stayed unmatched. Per the germline V gene, CDR1 is MNHEY and CDR2 is SVGAGI. This chain's CDR3 is CASRTGAISYNEQFF. CDR3 coding DNA: TGTGCCAGCCGGACAGGGGCAATTTCCTACAATGAGCAGTTCTTC.